Reported below is one TCR beta chain. The CDR3 sequence is 16 residues long. The ends lost 3 bases at V and 1 base at J; junction bases unmatched: 8. Germline CDR1 and CDR2: LNHNV and YYDKDF (reference sequence). This entry comes from a study of T cells in Graves' hyperthyroidism and ophthalmopathy. The CDR3 regions of TCR beta were amplified from RNA transcripts. The HTBI primer set served for first-round RT-PCR of the TCR CDR3. TCRdb fed the multiplex PCR reads into MiXCR, producing one record per CDR3 protein. The top ten hold about 8.3% of the sample, which has approximately 500,000 distinct CDR3 sequences, about 43% seen once.

The sequencing input was peripheral blood or thyroid tissue (not recorded which). The receptor was isolated from a young woman with Graves' hyperthyroidism. J is TRBJ2-5 and V is TRBV15; 7 positions agree with TRBD1. DNA of the CDR3: TGTGCCACCAGCAGCGATGGGACAGTCAGCCAAGAGACCCAGTACTTC. Protein product: CATSSDGTVSQETQYF.